The entry below describes one TCR beta chain. What it binds is not known. CDR1 is MDHEN, CDR2 SYDVKM, per germline. V lost 7 bases and J lost 4, with 17 bases in between. The length of the CDR3 is 14 residues. These data belong to a study of radiotherapy plus CTLA-4 blockade in lung cancer. Study at large: Disease control reached approximately 31%, with objective responses in 15% to 20%. Regarding the study as a whole: It was early blood T cell clone dynamics, with interferon-beta, that reportedly best predicted response.

Receiving focal radiation plus CTLA-4 blockade with ipilimumab were patients who had chemo-refractory metastatic non-small-cell lung cancer. Here immunoSEQ multiplex PCR was the method, and the copy in TCRdb shows in-frame clones only, minus some. The data contain roughly 110,000 clones, over 75% of them singletons. This sequence joins TRBV28 and TRBJ2-7, with D possibly matching TRBD1 (5 bases). The clonotype comes from a human donor with non-small cell lung cancer that progressed on radiotherapy plus ipilimumab. Some clones in this sample may be carry-over from other donors' samples. Material: peripheral blood, obtained from a patient treated with radiotherapy plus ipilimumab. CDR3 protein: CASNPQGKVYEQYF. In DNA form, the CDR3 reads TGTGCCAGCAACCCGCAGGGCAAGGTGTACGAGCAGTACTTC.